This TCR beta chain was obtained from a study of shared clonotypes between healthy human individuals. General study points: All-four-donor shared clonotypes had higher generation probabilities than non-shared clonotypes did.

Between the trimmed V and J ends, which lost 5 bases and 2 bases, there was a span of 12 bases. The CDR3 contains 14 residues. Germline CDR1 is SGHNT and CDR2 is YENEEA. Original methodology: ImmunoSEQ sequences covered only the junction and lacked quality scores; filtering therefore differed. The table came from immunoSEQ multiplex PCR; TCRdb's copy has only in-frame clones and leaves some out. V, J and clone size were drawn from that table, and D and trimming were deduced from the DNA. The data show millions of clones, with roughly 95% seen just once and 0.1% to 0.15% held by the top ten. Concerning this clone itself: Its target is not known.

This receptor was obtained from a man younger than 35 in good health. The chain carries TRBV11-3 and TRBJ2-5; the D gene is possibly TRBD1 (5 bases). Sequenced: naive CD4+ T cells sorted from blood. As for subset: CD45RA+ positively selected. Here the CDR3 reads CASSRNPGQETQYF. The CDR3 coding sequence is TGTGCCAGCAGCCGGAACCCAGGGCAAGAGACCCAGTACTTC. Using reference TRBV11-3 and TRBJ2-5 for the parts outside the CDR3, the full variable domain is EAGVVQSPRYKIIEKKQPVAFWCNPISGHNTLYWYLQNLGQGPELLIRYENEEAVDDSQLPKDRFSAERLKGVDSTLKIQPAELGDSAVYLCASSRNPGQETQYFGPGTRLLVL.